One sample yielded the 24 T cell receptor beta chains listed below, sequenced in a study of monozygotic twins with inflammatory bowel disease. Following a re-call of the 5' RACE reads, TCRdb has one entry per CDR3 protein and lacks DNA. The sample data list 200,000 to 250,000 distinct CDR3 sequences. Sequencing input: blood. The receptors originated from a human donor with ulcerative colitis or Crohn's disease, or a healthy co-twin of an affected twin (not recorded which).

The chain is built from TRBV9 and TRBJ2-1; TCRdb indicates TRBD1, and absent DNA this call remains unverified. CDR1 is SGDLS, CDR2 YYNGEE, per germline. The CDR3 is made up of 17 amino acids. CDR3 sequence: CASSVSGDLSSYNEQFF.

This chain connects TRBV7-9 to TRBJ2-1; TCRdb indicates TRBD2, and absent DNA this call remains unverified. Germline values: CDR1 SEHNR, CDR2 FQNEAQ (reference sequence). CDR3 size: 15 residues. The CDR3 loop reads CASSRGLAGDNEQFF.

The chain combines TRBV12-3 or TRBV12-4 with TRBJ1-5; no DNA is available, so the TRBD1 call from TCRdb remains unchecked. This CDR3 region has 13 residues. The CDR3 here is CASSRGHNQPQHF.

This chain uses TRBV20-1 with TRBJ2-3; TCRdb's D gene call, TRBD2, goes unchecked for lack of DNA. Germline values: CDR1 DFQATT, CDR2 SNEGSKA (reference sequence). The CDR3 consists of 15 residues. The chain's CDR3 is CSASILVVLTDTQYF.

CDR3 loop: CASSWGLAGEQFF. V usage is TRBV11-2 and J usage is TRBJ2-1; the TRBD2 assignment by TCRdb is unverifiable without DNA. Germline values: CDR1 SGHAT, CDR2 FQNNGV. The CDR3 has 13 amino acids.

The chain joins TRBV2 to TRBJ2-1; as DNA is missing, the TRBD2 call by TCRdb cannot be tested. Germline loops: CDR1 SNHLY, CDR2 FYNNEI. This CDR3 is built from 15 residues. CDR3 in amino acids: CASRLAGGAYNEQFF.

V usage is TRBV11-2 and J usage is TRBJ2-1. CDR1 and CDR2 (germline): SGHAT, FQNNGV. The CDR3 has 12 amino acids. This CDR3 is CASSLKGNEQFF.

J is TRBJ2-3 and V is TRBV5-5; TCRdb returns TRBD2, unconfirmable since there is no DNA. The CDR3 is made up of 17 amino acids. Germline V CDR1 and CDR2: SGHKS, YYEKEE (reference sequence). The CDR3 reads CASSLAGAGTSTDTQYF.

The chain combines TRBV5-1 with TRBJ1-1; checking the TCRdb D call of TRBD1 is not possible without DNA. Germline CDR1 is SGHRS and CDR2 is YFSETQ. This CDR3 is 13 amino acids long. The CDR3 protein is CATSQGAATEAFF.

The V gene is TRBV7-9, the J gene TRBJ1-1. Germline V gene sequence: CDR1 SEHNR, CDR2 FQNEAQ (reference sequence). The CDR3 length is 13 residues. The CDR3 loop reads CASSRAIPSEAFF.

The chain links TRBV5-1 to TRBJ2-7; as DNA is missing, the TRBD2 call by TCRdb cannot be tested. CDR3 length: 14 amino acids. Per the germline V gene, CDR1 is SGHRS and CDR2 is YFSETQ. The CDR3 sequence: CASSLESPREEQYF.

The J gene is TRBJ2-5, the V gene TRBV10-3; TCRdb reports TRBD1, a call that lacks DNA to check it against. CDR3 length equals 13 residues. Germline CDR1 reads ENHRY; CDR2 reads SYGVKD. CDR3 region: CAISGGAWETQYF.

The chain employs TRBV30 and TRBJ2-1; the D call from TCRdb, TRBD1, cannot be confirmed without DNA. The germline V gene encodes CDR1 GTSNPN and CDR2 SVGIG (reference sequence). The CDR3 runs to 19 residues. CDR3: CACGKGRPLGRSSYNEQFF.

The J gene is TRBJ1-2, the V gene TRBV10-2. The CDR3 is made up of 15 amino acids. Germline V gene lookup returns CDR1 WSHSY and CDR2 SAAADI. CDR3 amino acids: CASSESRGLRYGYTF.

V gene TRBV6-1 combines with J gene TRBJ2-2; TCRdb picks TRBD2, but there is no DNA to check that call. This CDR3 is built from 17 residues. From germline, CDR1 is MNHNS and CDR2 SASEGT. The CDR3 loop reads CASSVRPLARNTGELFF.

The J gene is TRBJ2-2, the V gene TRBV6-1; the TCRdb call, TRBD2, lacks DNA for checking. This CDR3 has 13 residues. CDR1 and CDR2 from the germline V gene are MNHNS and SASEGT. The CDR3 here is CASSQTKAGELFF.

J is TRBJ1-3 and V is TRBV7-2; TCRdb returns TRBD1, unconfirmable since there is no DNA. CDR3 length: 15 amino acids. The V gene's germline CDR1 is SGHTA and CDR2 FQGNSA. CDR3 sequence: CASTLGGERGNTIYF. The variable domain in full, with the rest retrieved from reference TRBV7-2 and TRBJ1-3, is GAGVSQSPSNKVTEKGKDVELRCDPISGHTALYWYRQSLGQGLEFLIYFQGNSAPDKSGLPSDRFSAERTGGSVSTLTIQRTQQEDSAVYLCASTLGGERGNTIYFGEGSWLTVV.

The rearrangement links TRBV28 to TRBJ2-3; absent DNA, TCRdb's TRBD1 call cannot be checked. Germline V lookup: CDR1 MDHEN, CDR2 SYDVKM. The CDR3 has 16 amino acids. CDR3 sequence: CASSQTGTSSTDTQYF.

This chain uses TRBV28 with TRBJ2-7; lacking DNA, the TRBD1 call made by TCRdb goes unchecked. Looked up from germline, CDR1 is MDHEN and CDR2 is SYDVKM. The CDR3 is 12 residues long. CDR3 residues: CASSSPNYEQYF.

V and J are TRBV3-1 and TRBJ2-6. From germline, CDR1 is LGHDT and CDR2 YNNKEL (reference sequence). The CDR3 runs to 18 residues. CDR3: CASSQEQPTSSGANVLTF.

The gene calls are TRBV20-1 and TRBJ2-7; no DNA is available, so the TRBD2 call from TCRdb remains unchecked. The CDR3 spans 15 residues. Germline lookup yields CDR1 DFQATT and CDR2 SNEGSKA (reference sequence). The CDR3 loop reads CSPTSRREDTNEQYF.

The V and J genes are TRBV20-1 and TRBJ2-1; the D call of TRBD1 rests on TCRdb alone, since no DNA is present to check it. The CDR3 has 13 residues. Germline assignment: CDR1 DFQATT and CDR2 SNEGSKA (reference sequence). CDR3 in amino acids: CSARAGAPNEQFF.

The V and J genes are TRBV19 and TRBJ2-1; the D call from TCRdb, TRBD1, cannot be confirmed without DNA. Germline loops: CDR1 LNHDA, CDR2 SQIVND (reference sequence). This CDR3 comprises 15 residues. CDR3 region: CASSPGQTQHHEQFF. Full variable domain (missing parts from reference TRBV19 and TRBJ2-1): DGGITQSPKYLFRKEGQNVTLSCEQNLNHDAMYWYRQDPGQGLRLIYYSQIVNDFQKGDIAEGYSVSREKKESFPLTVTSAQKNPTAFYLCASSPGQTQHHEQFFGPGTRLTVL.

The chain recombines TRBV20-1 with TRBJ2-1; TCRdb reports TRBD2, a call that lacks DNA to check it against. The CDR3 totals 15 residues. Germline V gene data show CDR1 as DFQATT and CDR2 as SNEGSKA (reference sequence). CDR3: CSARLAGVFDNEQFF.